This is a list of T cell receptor beta chains from one sample in a study of Tregs in tolerant kidney transplant recipients. Sequencing used immunoSEQ multiplex PCR; TCRdb keeps in-frame clones, though not all of them. The table records tens of thousands of clones, 80% to 95% of them present only once. This material consisted of CD4+ T cells from blood, taken before the transplant. These receptors were taken from a human donor who received a combined kidney and bone marrow transplant. Each CDR3 is given with its conserved first and last residue.

CDR3 protein	V gene	J gene
CASSPPTGVGETQYF	TRBV18	TRBJ2-5
CASSLGGGFSSYNEQFF	TRBV7-7	TRBJ2-1
CASRSYGTGQGEYEQYF	TRBV19	TRBJ2-7
CASSPRQGSSYEQYF	TRBV19	TRBJ2-7
CASSATGNTEAFF	TRBV7-9	TRBJ1-1
CSVTGLTYEQYF	TRBV29-1	TRBJ2-7
CASSPTSGIGDTQYF	TRBV18	TRBJ2-3
CASSPDSMNTEAFF	TRBV5-1	TRBJ1-1
CAIGETSFSLDTQYF	TRBV10-3	TRBJ2-3
CASSGQGTRLDEQYF	TRBV4-1	TRBJ2-7
CASTLIIQSPLHF	TRBV28	TRBJ1-6
CAWSVRGSVNQPQHF	TRBV30	TRBJ1-5
CASSDGGSKSPLHF	TRBV25-1	TRBJ1-6
CASSRSGSYFMYEQYF	TRBV7-9	TRBJ2-7
CASSQEGTGGEADTQYF	TRBV4-1	TRBJ2-3
CASSQSRAGNRSPLHF	TRBV4-2	TRBJ1-6
CAISETTPREDTQYF	TRBV10-3	TRBJ2-3
CASSQGGGGQPQHF	TRBV5-6	TRBJ1-5
CSVNRAHNTEAFF	TRBV29-1	TRBJ1-1
CASSQRGGTGELFF	TRBV2	TRBJ2-2
CASSSPLAGSYEQYF	TRBV11-3	TRBJ2-7
CASSLGVSGNTIYF	TRBV2	TRBJ1-3
CASSPNQHRYNQPQHF	TRBV18	TRBJ1-5
CASSLGPRREYNEQFF	TRBV7-2	TRBJ2-1
CASSLGGGLYNEQFF	TRBV7-3	TRBJ2-1
CASSAFRYSYEQYF	TRBV6-1	TRBJ2-7
CASHPAGDTDTQYF	TRBV12-5	TRBJ2-3
CASSLIAGGYEQYF	TRBV5-1	TRBJ2-7
CASTRGRYTEAFF	TRBV6-1	TRBJ1-1
CASSSRSQGTEAFF	TRBV27	TRBJ1-1
CASSSGPGQGPGYEQYF	TRBV27	TRBJ2-7
CASSPLDNQETQYF	TRBV4-3	TRBJ2-5
CSVEEQGRPTYEQYF	TRBV29-1	TRBJ2-7
CAISEVQAPFRNSPLHF	TRBV10-3	TRBJ1-6
CASSQESAGRYGYTF	TRBV4-1	TRBJ1-2
CASGSGNTGELFF	TRBV28	TRBJ2-2
CSASLQAINTF	TRBV20-1	TRBJ1-2
CAWSVQNTGELFF	TRBV30	TRBJ2-2
CVRSIQDSKLGANYGYTF	TRBV7-5	TRBJ1-2
CASSLTGYEQYF	TRBV7-9	TRBJ2-7
CAWSWQNSNRPQHF	TRBV30	TRBJ1-5
CASLASASYNEQFF	TRBV28	TRBJ2-1
CASSKRGETGDYNEQFF	TRBV21-1	TRBJ2-1
CASSVVQGGQETQYF	TRBV9	TRBJ2-5
CASSFRTGGRYQPQHF	TRBV28	TRBJ1-5
CASSRDRDDGGYTF	TRBV2	TRBJ1-2
CASRLTGDSYEQYF	TRBV25-1	TRBJ2-7
CSVQGTANTEAFF	TRBV29-1	TRBJ1-1
CASSMKFGGYTF	TRBV19	TRBJ1-2
CASSPPPIGPGVYQPQHF	TRBV18	TRBJ1-5
CASSSPRDRAYSNYGYTF	TRBV4-1	TRBJ1-2
CANSLRQGYFNEQFF	TRBV7-2	TRBJ2-1
CASSQTGTTDTQYF	TRBV6-4	TRBJ2-3
CASSAVQGAGGYTF	TRBV25-1	TRBJ1-2